A selection of T cell receptor beta chains follows, all from one sample in a study of CD8+ T cells in alopecia areata. Assay: immunoSEQ multiplex PCR; the TCRdb copy retains only in-frame clones and omits some. Counted here are 150,000 to 200,000 clones, about 47% occurring once; the ten biggest clones make up around a tenth. This specimen was CD8+ T cells sorted from blood, taken between weeks 51 and 54, from a patient treated with tofacitinib. All receptors derive from a human donor with alopecia areata. Each CDR3 is given with its conserved first and last residue. The D gene is left open where the match is weak. Expanded clones get a size class; other rows say once, few or many, or leave the size out.

V: TRBV6-4; J: TRBJ2-1; D: TRBD2; size: many; DNA: TGTGCCAGCAGTGATCAAGCGGGGGGCAATAATGAGCAGTTCTTC; CDR3: CASSDQAGGNNEQFF
V: TRBV27; J: TRBJ2-3; D: .; size: .; DNA: TGTGCCAGCAGTGACCCATTCCCAGATACGCAGTATTTT; CDR3: CASSDPFPDTQYF
V: TRBV7-9; J: TRBJ2-1; D: TRBD2; size: few; DNA: TGTGCCAGCAGCCTTCCACTAGCGGGGGGGATCGATGAGCAGTTCTTC; CDR3: CASSLPLAGGIDEQFF
V: TRBV2; J: TRBJ2-7; D: .; size: few; DNA: TGTGCCAGCAGTGAGAACCAACAGGGTGGCGCCTACGAGCAGTACTTC; CDR3: CASSENQQGGAYEQYF
V: TRBV5-6; J: TRBJ2-3; D: TRBD1; size: .; DNA: TGTGCCAGCAGCTTCGGGACAGGGAAGGGTACGCAGTATTTT; CDR3: CASSFGTGKGTQYF
V: TRBV2; J: TRBJ2-7; D: TRBD1; size: .; DNA: TGTGCCAGCAGCCCCCGGGACAGGCGCGAGCAGTACTTC; CDR3: CASSPRDRREQYF
V: TRBV7-9; J: TRBJ2-3; D: .; size: .; DNA: TGTGCCAGCAGCTTAGGGGCAGATACGCAGTATTTT; CDR3: CASSLGADTQYF
V: TRBV29-1; J: TRBJ2-5; D: TRBD2; size: .; DNA: TGCAGCGCACCGACTAGCGGAGCCGAAGAGACCCAGTACTTC; CDR3: CSAPTSGAEETQYF
V: TRBV5-1; J: TRBJ1-6; D: TRBD1; size: few; DNA: TGCGCCAGCAGCACGCACAGGGGCCGTAATTCACCCCTCCACTTT; CDR3: CASSTHRGRNSPLHF
V: TRBV7-8; J: TRBJ2-6; D: .; size: .; DNA: TGTGCCAGCAGCCCTCACGGGGGAGATGGGGCCAACGTCCTGACTTTC; CDR3: CASSPHGGDGANVLTF
V: TRBV6-5; J: TRBJ1-1; D: .; size: .; DNA: TGTGCCAGCAGTTATTCAATGAACACTGAAGCTTTCTTT; CDR3: CASSYSMNTEAFF
V: TRBV15; J: TRBJ2-7; D: .; size: .; DNA: TGTGCCACCAGCAGAGAGGGCTCCGGGGGCGAGCAGTACTTC; CDR3: CATSREGSGGEQYF
V: TRBV7-2; J: TRBJ2-1; D: .; size: few; DNA: TGTGCCACACCGACGGGTGCCGGGCCCAGGTACAATGAGCAGTTCTTC; CDR3: CATPTGAGPRYNEQFF
V: TRBV9; J: TRBJ2-2; D: .; size: .; DNA: TGTGCCAGCAGCGTACGAGAGGCGAACACCGGGGAGCTGTTTTTT; CDR3: CASSVREANTGELFF
V: TRBV15; J: TRBJ2-1; D: TRBD2; size: .; DNA: TGTGCCACCAGCAGAGATAAGCGGGGGGCCAACAATGAGCAGTTCTTC; CDR3: CATSRDKRGANNEQFF
V: TRBV11-2; J: TRBJ2-5; D: TRBD2; size: .; DNA: TGTGCCAGCAGCTTAGGGGCGGGGGTGAGAGAGACCCAGTACTTC; CDR3: CASSLGAGVRETQYF
V: TRBV7-2; J: TRBJ1-2; D: TRBD1; size: few; DNA: TGTGCCAGCAGCGTGGACAGGGGGAACTATGGCTACACCTTC; CDR3: CASSVDRGNYGYTF
V: TRBV7-9; J: TRBJ2-5; D: .; size: .; DNA: TGTGCCAGCAGCGCCCGCAGTCGTGGAGAGACCCAGTACTTC; CDR3: CASSARSRGETQYF
V: TRBV4-1; J: TRBJ1-2; D: TRBD1; size: .; DNA: TGCGCCAGCAGATTTACTACAGGGGAAGGCTACACCTTC; CDR3: CASRFTTGEGYTF
V: TRBV29-1; J: TRBJ1-1; D: .; size: .; DNA: TGCAGCGTTGTTGGGGGGTTGAACACTGAAGCTTTCTTT; CDR3: CSVVGGLNTEAFF
V: TRBV4-3; J: TRBJ2-5; D: TRBD2; size: .; DNA: TGCGCCAGCAGCCAAGAAGCGACTAGCGGGCAAGAGACCCAGTACTTC; CDR3: CASSQEATSGQETQYF
V: TRBV30; J: TRBJ1-1; D: TRBD1; size: .; DNA: TGTGCCTGGAGCAGCAGGGGGGCCACTGAAGCTTTCTTT; CDR3: CAWSSRGATEAFF
V: TRBV7-3; J: TRBJ1-2; D: .; size: few; DNA: TGTGCCAGCAGGATCAAGGCTGGCTACACCTTC; CDR3: CASRIKAGYTF
V: TRBV6-1; J: TRBJ1-2; D: .; size: .; DNA: TGTGCCAGCAGTGAAATTCTCAGCTCGGCTAACTATGGCTACACCTTC; CDR3: CASSEILSSANYGYTF
V: TRBV30; J: TRBJ2-1; D: TRBD2; size: .; DNA: TGTGCCTGGAGTTTTACTAGCGGGGGATACAATGAGCAGTTCTTC; CDR3: CAWSFTSGGYNEQFF
V: TRBV14; J: TRBJ2-3; D: .; size: .; DNA: TGTGCCAGCAGCCTAAGGTTCCCGGGGGCCGTGGGAGATACGCAGTATTTT; CDR3: CASSLRFPGAVGDTQYF
V: TRBV6-5; J: TRBJ1-1; D: .; size: .; DNA: TGTGCCAGCAGTTACGGAACCTGGGGGGAAGCTTTCTTT; CDR3: CASSYGTWGEAFF
V: TRBV2; J: TRBJ2-3; D: .; size: few; DNA: TGTGCCAGCAGGGACACCAGCACAGATACGCAGTATTTT; CDR3: CASRDTSTDTQYF
V: TRBV14; J: TRBJ2-3; D: TRBD2; size: few; DNA: TGTGCCAGCAGCCAGGGGACTACCTACGGGGATACGCAGTATTTT; CDR3: CASSQGTTYGDTQYF
V: TRBV6-5; J: TRBJ2-1; D: TRBD1; size: .; DNA: TGTGCCAGCAGTTACGGGACAGGGGGCGATGAGCAGTTCTTC; CDR3: CASSYGTGGDEQFF
V: TRBV12-5; J: TRBJ2-7; D: .; size: .; DNA: TGTGCTAGTGGTTTGGGGGCCCCGCAGTACTTC; CDR3: CASGLGAPQYF
V: TRBV6-6; J: TRBJ2-1; D: .; size: .; DNA: TGTGCCAGCAGTTACACGGGGACATCGAACAATGAGCAGTTCTTC; CDR3: CASSYTGTSNNEQFF
V: TRBV5-4; J: TRBJ2-1; D: TRBD1; size: few; DNA: TGTGCCAGCAGCCCTGGGACAGGCAATGAGCAGTTCTTC; CDR3: CASSPGTGNEQFF